This T cell receptor beta chain was identified during a study of technical replicates of blood from a handful of donors. Profiled with immunoSEQ multiplex PCR; TCRdb holds only in-frame clones, not every one. In the table there are under 80,000 clones, 90% to 95% of which are singletons. Trimming took 0 bases from V and 1 from J; bases not matched to a gene: 7. The CDR3 loop spans 17 amino acids. Germline assignment: CDR1 LGHNA and CDR2 YNFKEQ. The source is a human donor in good health. The sequencing sample was made of T cells isolated from PBMCs. The V call is TRBV4-2, the J call TRBJ2-5, with 8 positions matching TRBD2. The CDR3 loop is CASSQETGGLLQETQYF. The CDR3 nucleotides read TGTGCCAGCAGCCAAGAAACGGGGGGGCTGCTCCAAGAGACCCAGTACTTC.